This T cell receptor beta chain was documented in a study of blood T cells in healthy people across ages. Across the study: The capture of about one barcoded beta molecule per two T cells was achieved by template switching.

Of note for this clonotype: Its target is not known.

Study-wide findings and caveats: Shifts in expanded clonotypes may have been confounded by donor CMV status, which was unknown. Unsorted PBMC input precluded a conclusive naive versus antigen-experienced comparison.

Using a J-beta primer mix together with a sample-barcoded 5' primer, a second PCR was run for about 7 to 12 cycles. TCRdb analysed the 5' RACE reads with MiXCR anew, one entry per CDR3 protein. The sample has about 1.6 million distinct CDR3 sequences; roughly 30% are singletons. The CDR3 has 15 amino acids. V lost 7 bases, J lost 5 bases, and 9 bases stayed unmatched. In germline, CDR1 is MNHNY, CDR2 SVGAGI (reference sequence). Sequencing input: blood. This TCR derives from a woman in her twenties or thirties in good health. J is TRBJ2-7 and V is TRBV6-6; 12 bases are shared with TRBD2. The CDR3 coding sequence is TGTGCCAGCAAAGCGACTAGCGGGGGCCCCCACGAGCAGTACTTC. It is translated as CASKATSGGPHEQYF.